These 2 T cell receptor beta chains originate from one sample sequenced in a study of T-cell memory formation after mild COVID-19. In TCRdb, the 5' RACE reads were re-called with MiXCR into one record per CDR3 protein. This table holds approximately 260,000 distinct CDR3 sequences, roughly 18% found once. The sample taken for sequencing was PBMCs or a T cell subset sorted from them (not recorded which). These receptors originate from a man aged 18 to 30 who had mild COVID-19 (a few samples of this study predate the infection). Cell type and time point are not known.

This clonotype has a count of ten or more. The CDR3 DNA follows: TGTGCCAGCTCAACGGGACAACCAAATCAGCCCCAGCATTTT. Encoded protein: CASSTGQPNQPQHF. The chain links TRBV18 to TRBJ1-5; perhaps TRBD1 as D (6 bases). V was cut by 5 bases and J by 4 bases, with 12 bases left in between. Germline assignment: CDR1 KGHSH and CDR2 LQKENI. The CDR3 contains 14 residues. The whole variable domain, remainder taken from reference TRBV18 and TRBJ1-5, is NAGVMQNPRHLVRRRGQEARLRCSPMKGHSHVYWYRQLPEEGLKFMVYLQKENIIDESGMPKERFSAEFPKEGPSILRIQQVVRGDSAAYFCASSTGQPNQPQHFGDGTRLSIL.

This clonotype appeared a few times. The chain uses TRBV29-1 and TRBJ2-7; perhaps TRBD2 as D (5 bases). CDR1 and CDR2 (germline): SQVTM, ANQGSEA. Trimming cost V 4 bases and J 1 base, with 14 bases left between them. The length of the CDR3 is 14 residues. CDR3 region: CSVARGRGSYEQYF. The CDR3 DNA sequence: TGCAGCGTTGCGCGTGGTCGGGGTTCCTACGAGCAGTACTTC.